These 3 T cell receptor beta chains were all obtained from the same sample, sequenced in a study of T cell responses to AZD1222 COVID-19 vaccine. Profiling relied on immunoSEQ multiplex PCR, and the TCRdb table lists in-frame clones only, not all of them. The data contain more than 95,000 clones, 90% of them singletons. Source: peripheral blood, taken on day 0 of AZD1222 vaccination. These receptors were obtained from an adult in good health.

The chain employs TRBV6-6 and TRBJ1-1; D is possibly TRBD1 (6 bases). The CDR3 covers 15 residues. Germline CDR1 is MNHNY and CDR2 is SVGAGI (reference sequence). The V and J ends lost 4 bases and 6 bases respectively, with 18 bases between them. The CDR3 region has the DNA TGTGCCAGCAGTTTCCCCCAGCAGGGGAAGGCTGAAGCTTTCTTT. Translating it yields CASSFPQQGKAEAFF.

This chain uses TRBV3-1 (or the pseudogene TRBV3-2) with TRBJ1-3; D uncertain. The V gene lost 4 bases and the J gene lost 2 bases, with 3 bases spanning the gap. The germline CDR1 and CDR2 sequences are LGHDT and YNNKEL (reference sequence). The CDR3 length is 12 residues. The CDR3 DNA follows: TGTGCCAGCAGCCGCCCTGGAAACACCATATATTTT. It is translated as CASSRPGNTIYF.

CDR3 sequence: CASSPPGGYEQYF. Here the CDR3 DNA reads TGTGCCAGCTCACCACCCGGGGGCTACGAGCAGTACTTC. V gene TRBV18 combines with J gene TRBJ2-7, with D possibly matching TRBD2 (6 bases). Trimming cost V 0 bases and J 3 bases, with 6 bases left between them. This CDR3 has 13 residues. Germline loops: CDR1 KGHSH, CDR2 LQKENI.